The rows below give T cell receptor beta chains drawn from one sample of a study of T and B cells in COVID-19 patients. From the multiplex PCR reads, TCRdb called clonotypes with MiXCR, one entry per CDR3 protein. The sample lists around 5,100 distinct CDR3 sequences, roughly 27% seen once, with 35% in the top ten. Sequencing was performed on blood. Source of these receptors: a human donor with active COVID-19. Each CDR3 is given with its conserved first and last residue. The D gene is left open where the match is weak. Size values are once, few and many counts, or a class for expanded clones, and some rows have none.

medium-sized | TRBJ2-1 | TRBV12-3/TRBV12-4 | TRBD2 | CASSFSGVSYNEQFF | TGTGCCAGCAGTTTCAGCGGGGTATCCTACAATGAGCAGTTCTTC
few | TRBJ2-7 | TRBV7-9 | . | CASRTSGSYEQYF | TGTGCCAGCAGAACCAGCGGGTCCTACGAGCAGTACTTC
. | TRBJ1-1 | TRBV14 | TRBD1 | CASSHTGGGTEAFF | TGTGCCAGCAGCCATACAGGGGGCGGAACTGAAGCTTTCTTT
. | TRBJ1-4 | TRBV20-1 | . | CSAWAPGNEKLFF | TGCAGTGCCTGGGCCCCGGGTAATGAAAAACTGTTTTTT
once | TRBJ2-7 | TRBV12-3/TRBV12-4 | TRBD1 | CASSSGAGTGVHEQYF | TGTGCCAGCAGCTCCGGGGCCGGGACAGGGGTCCACGAGCAGTACTTC
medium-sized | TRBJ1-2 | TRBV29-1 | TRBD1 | CSVRTGGAYGYTF | TGCAGCGTCCGGACAGGGGGCGCGTATGGCTACACCTTC
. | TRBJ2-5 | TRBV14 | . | CASSQVNGGAPQYF | TGTGCCAGCAGCCAAGTCAACGGGGGAGCTCCCCAGTACTTC
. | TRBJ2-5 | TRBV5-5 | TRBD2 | CASSFSGGAQETQYF | TGTGCCAGCAGCTTCAGCGGGGGGGCTCAAGAGACCCAGTACTTC
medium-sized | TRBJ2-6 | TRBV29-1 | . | CSVQTDINSGANVLTF | TGCAGCGTTCAGACAGATATAAACTCTGGGGCCAACGTCCTGACTTTC
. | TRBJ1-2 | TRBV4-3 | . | CASSQGGEGNGYTF | TGCGCCAGCAGCCAGGGAGGGGAGGGGAATGGCTACACCTTC
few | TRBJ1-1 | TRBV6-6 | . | CASSSPGAGTEAFF | TGTGCCAGCAGTTCGCCAGGCGCGGGCACTGAAGCTTTCTTT
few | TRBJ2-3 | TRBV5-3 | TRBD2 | CARLASGGASHTQYF | TGTGCCAGACTCGCCAGCGGGGGGGCTTCGCATACGCAGTATTTT
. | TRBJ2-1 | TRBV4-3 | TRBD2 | CASSQGYAGTTYNEQFF | TGCGCCAGCAGCCAGGGGTATGCCGGGACTACATACAATGAGCAGTTCTTC
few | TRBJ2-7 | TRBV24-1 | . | CATSDPSKTGTYEQYF | TGTGCCACCAGTGACCCTTCAAAGACAGGAACCTACGAGCAGTACTTC
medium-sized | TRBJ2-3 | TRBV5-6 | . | CASSPVGSTDTQYF | TGTGCCAGCAGCCCGGTCGGTAGCACAGATACGCAGTATTTT
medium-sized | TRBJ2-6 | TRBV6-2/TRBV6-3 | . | CASRIGEAGANVLTF | TGTGCCAGCAGAATAGGGGAAGCTGGGGCCAACGTCCTGACTTTC
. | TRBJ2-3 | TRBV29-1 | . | CSVDADRFTDTQYF | TGCAGCGTTGATGCGGACAGATTCACAGATACGCAGTATTTT
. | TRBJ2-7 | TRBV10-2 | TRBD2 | CASSEKGTSGGSTSYEQYF | TGCGCCAGCAGTGAAAAAGGGACTAGCGGGGGATCAACCTCCTACGAGCAGTACTTC
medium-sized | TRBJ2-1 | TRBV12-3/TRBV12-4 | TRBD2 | CASSESGGLSYNEQFF | TGTGCCAGCAGCGAGAGCGGGGGTCTATCCTACAATGAGCAGTTCTTC
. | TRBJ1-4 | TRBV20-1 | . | CSARDAEKLFF | TGCAGTGCTCGGGACGCTGAAAAACTGTTTTTT
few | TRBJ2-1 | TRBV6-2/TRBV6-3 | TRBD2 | CASSGLAALSSYNEQFF | TGTGCCAGCAGCGGACTAGCGGCCCTAAGCTCCTACAATGAGCAGTTCTTC
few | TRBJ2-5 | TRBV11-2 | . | CASSLEGERETQYF | TGTGCCAGCAGCTTAGAAGGCGAGCGTGAGACCCAGTACTTC
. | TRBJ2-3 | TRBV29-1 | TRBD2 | CSVVPSGSTDTQYF | TGCAGCGTTGTTCCTAGCGGGAGCACAGATACGCAGTATTTT
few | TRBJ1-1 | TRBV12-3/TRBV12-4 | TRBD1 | CASSLGQGVTEAFF | TGTGCCAGCAGCCTAGGACAGGGGGTCACTGAAGCTTTCTTT
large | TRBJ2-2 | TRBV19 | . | CASSMAAGELFF | TGTGCCAGTAGTATGGCTGCCGGGGAGCTGTTTTTT
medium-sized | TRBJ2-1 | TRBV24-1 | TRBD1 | CATSDSGGLDEQFF | TGTGCCACCAGTGATTCAGGGGGCTTAGATGAGCAGTTCTTC
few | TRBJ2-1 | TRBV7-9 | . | CASRLTGTGNLRQFF | TGTGCCAGCAGACTAACAGGGACCGGCAACCTCCGGCAGTTCTTC
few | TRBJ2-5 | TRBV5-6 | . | CASSSDLMMRIQYF | TGTGCCAGCAGCTCCGATCTGATGATGAGAATCCAGTACTTC
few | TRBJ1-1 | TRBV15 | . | CATSRDWNSEAFF | TGTGCCACCAGCAGAGACTGGAACAGTGAAGCTTTCTTT
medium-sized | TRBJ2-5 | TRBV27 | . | CASSLRRQGGETQYF | TGTGCCAGCAGTTTAAGACGGCAGGGAGGAGAGACCCAGTACTTC
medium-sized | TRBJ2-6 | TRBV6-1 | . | CASSELAGANVLTF | TGTGCCAGCAGTGAACTAGCTGGGGCCAACGTCCTGACTTTC
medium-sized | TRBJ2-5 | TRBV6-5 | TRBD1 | CASSSPSRTGTVQETQYF | TGTGCCAGCAGTAGTCCATCGAGGACAGGGACGGTTCAGGAGACCCAGTACTTC
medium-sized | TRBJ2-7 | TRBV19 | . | CASSIGGTESYEQYF | TGTGCCAGTAGTATAGGTGGAACAGAGTCCTACGAGCAGTACTTC
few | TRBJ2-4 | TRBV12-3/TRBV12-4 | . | CASSLFGEYIQYF | TGTGCCAGCAGTTTATTCGGAGAGTACATTCAGTACTTC
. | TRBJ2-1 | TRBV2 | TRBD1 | CASSSHPGTGWVNEQFF | TGTGCCAGCAGTTCCCATCCCGGGACAGGGTGGGTCAATGAGCAGTTCTTC
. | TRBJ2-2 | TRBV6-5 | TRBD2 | CATSDSGLAGSDTGELFF | TGTGCCACCAGTGATTCTGGACTAGCGGGGTCCGACACCGGGGAGCTGTTTTTT
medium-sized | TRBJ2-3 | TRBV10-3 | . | CATTGTTWDTQYF | TGTGCCACCACCGGGACGACCTGGGATACGCAGTATTTT
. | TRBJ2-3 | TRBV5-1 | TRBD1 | CASSSRTGGSDTQYF | TGCGCCAGCAGCTCGCGGACAGGGGGGTCAGATACGCAGTATTTT
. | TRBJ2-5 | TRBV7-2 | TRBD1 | CASSSGQGKETQYF | TGTGCCAGCAGCTCGGGACAGGGTAAAGAGACCCAGTACTTC
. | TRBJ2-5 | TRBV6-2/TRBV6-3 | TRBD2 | CASSYHSGEETQYF | TGTGCCAGCAGTTACCACAGCGGGGAAGAGACCCAGTACTTC